This T cell receptor beta chain came from a study of T cell responses to AZD1222 COVID-19 vaccine. Points from the study as a whole: The number of AZD1222 recipients seropositive at baseline was only 5 to 7. Clonal diversity may have been underestimated, and the donors were mostly white British, with more females than males.

The CDR3 loop spans 15 amino acids. The V and J ends lost 0 bases and 5 bases respectively, with 11 bases between them. CDR1 and CDR2 (germline): LGHDT, YNNKEL (reference sequence). Libraries were prepared by immunoSEQ multiplex PCR; TCRdb keeps only in-frame clonotypes and omits some of them. The table records 75,000 to 100,000 clones, over 85% of them present only once. This clone was recorded once. Its cognate antigen is unknown. The sequence was collected from an adult in good health. The source material was peripheral blood, sampled on day 0 of AZD1222 vaccination. The gene calls are TRBV3-1 (or the pseudogene TRBV3-2) and TRBJ2-1, with D perhaps TRBD1 (5 bases). The CDR3 is CASSQDSGPHNEQFF. The DNA of the CDR3 is TGTGCCAGCAGCCAAGATTCAGGGCCCCACAATGAGCAGTTCTTC.